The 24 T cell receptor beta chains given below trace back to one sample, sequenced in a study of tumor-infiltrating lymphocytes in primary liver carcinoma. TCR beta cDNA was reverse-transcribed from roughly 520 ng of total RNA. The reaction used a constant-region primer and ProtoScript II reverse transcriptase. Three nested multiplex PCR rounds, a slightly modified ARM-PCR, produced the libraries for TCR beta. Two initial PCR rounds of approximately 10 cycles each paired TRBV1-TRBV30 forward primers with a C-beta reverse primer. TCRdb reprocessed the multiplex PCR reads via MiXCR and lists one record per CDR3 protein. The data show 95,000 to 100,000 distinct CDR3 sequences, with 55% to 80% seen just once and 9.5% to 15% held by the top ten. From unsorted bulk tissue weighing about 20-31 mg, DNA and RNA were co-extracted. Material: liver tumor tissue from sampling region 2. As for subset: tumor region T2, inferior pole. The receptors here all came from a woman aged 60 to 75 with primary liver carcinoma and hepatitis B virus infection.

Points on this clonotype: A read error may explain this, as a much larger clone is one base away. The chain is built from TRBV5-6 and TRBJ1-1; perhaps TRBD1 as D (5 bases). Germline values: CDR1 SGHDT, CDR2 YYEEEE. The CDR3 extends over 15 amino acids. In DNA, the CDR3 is TGTGCCGGCAGCTTGGTAGGGGACCCCGGGAATGAAGCTTTCTTT. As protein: CAGSLVGDPGNEAFF.

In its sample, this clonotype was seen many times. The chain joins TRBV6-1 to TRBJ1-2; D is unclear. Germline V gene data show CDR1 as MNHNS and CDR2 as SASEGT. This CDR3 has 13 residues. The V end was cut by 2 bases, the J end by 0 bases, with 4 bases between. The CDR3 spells CASSEMPNYGYTF. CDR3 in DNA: TGTGCCAGCAGTGAAATGCCTAACTATGGCTACACCTTC.

CDR3 DNA sequence: TGCAGCGTCGATAGTGAGGAAGAGACCCAGTACTTC. Its protein product is CSVDSEEETQYF. The chain links TRBV29-1 to TRBJ2-5, with D uncertain. The CDR3 contains 12 residues. Germline values: CDR1 SQVTM, CDR2 ANQGSEA. V was cut by 6 bases and J by 3 bases, with 11 bases left in between.

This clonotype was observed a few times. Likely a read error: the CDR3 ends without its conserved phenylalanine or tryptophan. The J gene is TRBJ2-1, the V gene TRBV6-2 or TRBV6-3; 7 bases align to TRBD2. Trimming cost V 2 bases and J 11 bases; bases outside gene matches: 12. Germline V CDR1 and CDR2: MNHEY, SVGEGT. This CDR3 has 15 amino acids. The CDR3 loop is CASSYGGGRSNKQFL. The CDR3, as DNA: TGTGCCAGCAGTTACGGTGGCGGGAGATCGAATAAGCAGTTCCTC.

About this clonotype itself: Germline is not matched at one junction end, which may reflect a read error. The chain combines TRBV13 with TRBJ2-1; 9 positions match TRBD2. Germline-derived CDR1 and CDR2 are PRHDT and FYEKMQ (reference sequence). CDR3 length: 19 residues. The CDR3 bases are TGTACCAGCAGCTCACGCCCTGATTCTAGCGGGGACTCCTACAGTGAGCAGTTCTTC. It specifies CTSSSRPDSSGDSYSEQFF.

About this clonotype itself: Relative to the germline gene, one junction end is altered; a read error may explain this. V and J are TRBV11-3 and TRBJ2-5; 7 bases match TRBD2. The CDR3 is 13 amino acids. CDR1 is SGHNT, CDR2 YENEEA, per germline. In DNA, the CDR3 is TGTGCTAGCAGCTCTGTGGGAGGGGAGACCCAGTACTTC. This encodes CASSSVGGETQYF.

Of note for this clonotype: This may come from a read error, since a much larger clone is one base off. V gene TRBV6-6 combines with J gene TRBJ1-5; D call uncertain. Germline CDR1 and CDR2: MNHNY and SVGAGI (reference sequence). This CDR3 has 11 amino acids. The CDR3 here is CASRQRQPHHF. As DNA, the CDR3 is TGTGCCAGCAGACAGAGGCAGCCCCATCATTTT.

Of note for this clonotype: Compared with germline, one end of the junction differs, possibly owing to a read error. The CDR3 DNA reads as TGTGCCAGCAGCCCCCTCTCCGGGCAGAACTTC. Amino acids: CASSPLSGQNF. V is TRBV7-9 and J is TRBJ2-7, with unresolved D. The CDR3 sequence is 11 residues long. Germline loops: CDR1 SEHNR, CDR2 FQNEAQ (reference sequence).

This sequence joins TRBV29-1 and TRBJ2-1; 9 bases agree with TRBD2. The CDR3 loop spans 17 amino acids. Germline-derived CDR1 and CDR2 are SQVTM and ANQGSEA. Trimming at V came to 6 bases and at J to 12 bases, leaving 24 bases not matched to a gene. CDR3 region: CSVYPASGTSRKCAQFF. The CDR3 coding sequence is TGCAGCGTCTACCCGGCTAGCGGGACGTCCCGAAAGTGTGCGCAGTTCTTC.

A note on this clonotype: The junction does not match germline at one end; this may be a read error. The CDR3 DNA reads TGCGCCAGCAGCTTAGGGCAGCCAAAAGAGACCCAGTACTTC. Translation gives CASSLGQPKETQYF. This chain joins TRBV11-2 and TRBJ2-5; no firm D call. The CDR3 has 14 residues. Germline V gene data show CDR1 as SGHAT and CDR2 as FQNNGV.

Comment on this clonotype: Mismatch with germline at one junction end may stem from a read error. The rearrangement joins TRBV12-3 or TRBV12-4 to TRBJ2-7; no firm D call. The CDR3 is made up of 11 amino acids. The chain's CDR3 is CVSSLLWEQYF. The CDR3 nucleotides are TGTGTCAGCAGTTTATTGTGGGAGCAGTACTTC.

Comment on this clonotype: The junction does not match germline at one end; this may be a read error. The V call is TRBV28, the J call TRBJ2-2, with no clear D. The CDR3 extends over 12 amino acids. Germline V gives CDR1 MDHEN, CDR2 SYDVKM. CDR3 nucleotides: TGTGCCAACAGTGGGAACACCGGGGAGCTGTTTTTT. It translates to CANSGNTGELFF.

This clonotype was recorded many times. CDR3 amino acids: CASSLRQKAFF. DNA for the CDR3: TGTGCCAGCAGTTTGCGGCAGAAAGCTTTCTTT. The V gene is TRBV12-3 or TRBV12-4, the J gene TRBJ1-1; the D is unclear. Trimming cost V 3 bases and J 9 bases, with 8 bases left between them. The CDR3 length is 11 residues.

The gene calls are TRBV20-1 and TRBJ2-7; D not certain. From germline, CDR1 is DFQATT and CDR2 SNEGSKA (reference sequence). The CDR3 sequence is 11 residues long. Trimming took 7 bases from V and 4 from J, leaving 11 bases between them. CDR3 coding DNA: TGCAGTGGGACCAGTTTGTACGAGCAGTACTTC. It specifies CSGTSLYEQYF.

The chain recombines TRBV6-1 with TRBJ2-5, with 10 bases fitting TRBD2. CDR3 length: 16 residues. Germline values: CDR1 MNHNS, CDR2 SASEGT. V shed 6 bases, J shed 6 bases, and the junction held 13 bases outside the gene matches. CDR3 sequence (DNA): TGTGCCAGCAGCCCAAAACGGCTAGCGGGAGATAAGACCCAGTACTTC. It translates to CASSPKRLAGDKTQYF.

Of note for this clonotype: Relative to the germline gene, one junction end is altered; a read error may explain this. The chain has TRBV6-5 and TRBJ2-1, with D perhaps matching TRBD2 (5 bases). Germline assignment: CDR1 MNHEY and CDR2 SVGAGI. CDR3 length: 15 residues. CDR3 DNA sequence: TGTGCCAGCAGCCTCGGACTCCTGAAATTCAATAAGCAGTTCTTC. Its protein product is CASSLGLLKFNKQFF.

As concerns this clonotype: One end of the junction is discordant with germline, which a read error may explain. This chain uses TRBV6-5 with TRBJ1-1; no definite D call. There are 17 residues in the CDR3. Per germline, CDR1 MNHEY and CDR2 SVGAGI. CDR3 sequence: CTSSYLGRRWFNTEAFF. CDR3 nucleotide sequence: TGTACCAGCAGTTACTTGGGGAGGCGGTGGTTCAACACTGAAGCTTTCTTT.

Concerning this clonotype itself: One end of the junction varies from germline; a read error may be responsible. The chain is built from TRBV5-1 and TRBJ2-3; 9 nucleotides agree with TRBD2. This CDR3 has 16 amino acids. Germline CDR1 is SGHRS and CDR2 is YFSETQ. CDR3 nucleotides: TGCGTCAGCAGCCCGGTTTTAGCGGGAGAAGGGGATATGCAGTATTTT. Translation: CVSSPVLAGEGDMQYF.

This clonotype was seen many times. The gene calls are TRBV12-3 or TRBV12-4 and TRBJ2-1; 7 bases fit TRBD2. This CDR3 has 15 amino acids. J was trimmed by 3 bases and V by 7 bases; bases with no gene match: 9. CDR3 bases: TGTGCCAGCACCCGAGCCCGGGGGGACTACAATGAGCAGTTCTTC. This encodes CASTRARGDYNEQFF.

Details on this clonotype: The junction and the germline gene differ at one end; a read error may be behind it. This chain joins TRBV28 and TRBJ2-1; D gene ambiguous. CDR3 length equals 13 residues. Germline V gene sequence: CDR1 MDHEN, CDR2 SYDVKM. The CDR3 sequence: CATSSTAYNEQFF. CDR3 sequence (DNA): TGTGCCACCAGTTCCACAGCCTACAATGAGCAGTTCTTC.

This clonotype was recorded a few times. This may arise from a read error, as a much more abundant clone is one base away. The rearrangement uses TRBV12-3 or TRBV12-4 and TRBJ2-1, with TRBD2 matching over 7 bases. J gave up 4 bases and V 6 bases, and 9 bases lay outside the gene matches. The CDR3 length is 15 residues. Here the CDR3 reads CASRLGGGRYNEQFF. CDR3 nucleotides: TGTGCCAGCAGATTGGGGGGAGGGCGATACAATGAGCAGTTCTTC.

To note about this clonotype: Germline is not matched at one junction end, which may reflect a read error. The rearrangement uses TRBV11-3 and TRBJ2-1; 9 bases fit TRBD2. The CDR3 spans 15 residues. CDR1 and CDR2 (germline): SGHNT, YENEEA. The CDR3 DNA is TGTGCCAACAGCTTAGATACTAGCGGGCTGAATGAGCAGTTCTTC. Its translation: CANSLDTSGLNEQFF.

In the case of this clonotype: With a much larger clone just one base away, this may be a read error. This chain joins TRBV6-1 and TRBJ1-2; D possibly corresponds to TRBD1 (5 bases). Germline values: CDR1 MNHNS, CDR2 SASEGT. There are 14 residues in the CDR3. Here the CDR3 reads CASNEVGQGSGYTF. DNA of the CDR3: TGTGCCAGCAATGAAGTCGGGCAGGGCTCTGGCTACACCTTC.

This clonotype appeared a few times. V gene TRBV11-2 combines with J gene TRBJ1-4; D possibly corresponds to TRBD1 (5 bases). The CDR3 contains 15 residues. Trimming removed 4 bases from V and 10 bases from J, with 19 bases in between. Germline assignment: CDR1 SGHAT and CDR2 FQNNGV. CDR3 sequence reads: CASSYRGLGGGKLFF. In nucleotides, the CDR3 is TGTGCCAGCAGCTACCGTGGATTGGGTGGGGGAAAACTGTTTTTT.